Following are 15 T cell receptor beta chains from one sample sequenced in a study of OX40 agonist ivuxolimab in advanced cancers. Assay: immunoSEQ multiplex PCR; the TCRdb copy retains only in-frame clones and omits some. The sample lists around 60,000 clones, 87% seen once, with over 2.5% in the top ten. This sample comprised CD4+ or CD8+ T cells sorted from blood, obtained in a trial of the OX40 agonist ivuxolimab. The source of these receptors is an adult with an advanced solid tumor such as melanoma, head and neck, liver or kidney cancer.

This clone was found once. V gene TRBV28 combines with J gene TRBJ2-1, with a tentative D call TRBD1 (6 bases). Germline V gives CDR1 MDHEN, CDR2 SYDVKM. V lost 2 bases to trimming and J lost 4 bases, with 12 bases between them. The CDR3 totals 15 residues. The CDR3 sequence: CASSLGTGSYNEQFF. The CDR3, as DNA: TGTGCCAGCAGTTTAGGAACAGGGAGTTACAATGAGCAGTTCTTC.

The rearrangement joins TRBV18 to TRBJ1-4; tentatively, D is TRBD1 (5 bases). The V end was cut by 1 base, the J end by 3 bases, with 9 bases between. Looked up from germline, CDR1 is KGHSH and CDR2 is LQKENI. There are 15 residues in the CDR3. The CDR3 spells CASSPRSGPNEKLFF. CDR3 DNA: TGTGCCAGCTCACCACGATCAGGGCCTAATGAAAAACTGTTTTTT.

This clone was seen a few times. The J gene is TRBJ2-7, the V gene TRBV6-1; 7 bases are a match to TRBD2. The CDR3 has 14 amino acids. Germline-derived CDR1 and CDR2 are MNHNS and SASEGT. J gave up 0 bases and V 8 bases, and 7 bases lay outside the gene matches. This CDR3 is CASPPREGSYEQYF. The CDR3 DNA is TGTGCCAGCCCCCCTAGGGAGGGCTCCTACGAGCAGTACTTC.

CDR3 DNA: TGTGCCAGCAGTCACACAGGGGTGTCTGGAAACACCATATATTTT. Protein sequence: CASSHTGVSGNTIYF. The chain joins TRBV6-6 to TRBJ1-3; TRBD1 agrees at 7 bases. This CDR3 has 15 residues. The V gene end was trimmed by 5 bases and the J gene end by 1 base; junction bases not matched to a gene: 5. The germline gives CDR1 MNHNY, CDR2 SVGAGI (reference sequence).

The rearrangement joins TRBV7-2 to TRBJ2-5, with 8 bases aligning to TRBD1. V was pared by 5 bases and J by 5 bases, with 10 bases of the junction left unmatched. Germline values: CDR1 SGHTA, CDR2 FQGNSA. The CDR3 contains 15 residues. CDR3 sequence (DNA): TGTGCCAGCAGCCCAGGTGCAGGGGGCGCCGAGACCCAGTACTTC. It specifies CASSPGAGGAETQYF.

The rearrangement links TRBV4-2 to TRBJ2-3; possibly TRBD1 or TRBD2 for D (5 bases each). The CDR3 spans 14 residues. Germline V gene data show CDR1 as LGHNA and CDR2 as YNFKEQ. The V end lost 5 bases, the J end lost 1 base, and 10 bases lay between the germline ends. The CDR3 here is CASSGTIRTDTQYF. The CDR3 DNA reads TGTGCCAGCAGCGGGACCATACGCACAGATACGCAGTATTTT.

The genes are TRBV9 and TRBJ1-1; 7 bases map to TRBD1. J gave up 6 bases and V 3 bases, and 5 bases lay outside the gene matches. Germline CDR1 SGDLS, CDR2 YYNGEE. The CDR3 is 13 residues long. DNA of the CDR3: TGTGCCAGCAGCGCCATGACAGGGTCTGAAGCTTTCTTT. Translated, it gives CASSAMTGSEAFF.

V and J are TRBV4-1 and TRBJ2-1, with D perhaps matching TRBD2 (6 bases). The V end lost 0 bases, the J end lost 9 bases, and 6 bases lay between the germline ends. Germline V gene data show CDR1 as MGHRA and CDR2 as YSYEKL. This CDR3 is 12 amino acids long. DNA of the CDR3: TGCGCCAGCAGCCAAGAACTAGCTGAGCAGTTCTTC. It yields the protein CASSQELAEQFF.

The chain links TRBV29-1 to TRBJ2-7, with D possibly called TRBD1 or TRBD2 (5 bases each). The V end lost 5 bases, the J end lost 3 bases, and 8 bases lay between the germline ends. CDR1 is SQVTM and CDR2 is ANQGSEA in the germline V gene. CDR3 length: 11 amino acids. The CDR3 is CSVWGNYEQYF. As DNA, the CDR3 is TGCAGCGTTTGGGGGAACTACGAGCAGTACTTC.

Here the CDR3 reads CASSLRLAGGPDTQYF. CDR3 bases: TGTGCCAGCAGCTTACGACTAGCGGGAGGCCCAGATACGCAGTATTTT. The V and J genes are TRBV5-4 and TRBJ2-3; TRBD2 aligns across 13 bases. V lost 2 bases to trimming and J lost 4 bases; unmatched junction nucleotides: 4. The CDR3 extends over 16 amino acids. CDR1 and CDR2 (germline): SGHNT, YYREEE (reference sequence).

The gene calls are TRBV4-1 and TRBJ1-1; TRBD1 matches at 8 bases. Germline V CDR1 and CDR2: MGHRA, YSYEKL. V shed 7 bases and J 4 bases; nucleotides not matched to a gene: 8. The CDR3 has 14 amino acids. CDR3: CASTNDRGSTEAFF. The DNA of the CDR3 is TGCGCCAGCACCAATGACAGGGGAAGCACTGAAGCTTTCTTT.

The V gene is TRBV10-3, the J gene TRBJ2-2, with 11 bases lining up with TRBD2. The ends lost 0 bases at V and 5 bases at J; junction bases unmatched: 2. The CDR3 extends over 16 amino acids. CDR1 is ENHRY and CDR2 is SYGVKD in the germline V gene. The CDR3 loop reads CAISESSSGRTGELFF. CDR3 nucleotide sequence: TGTGCCATCAGTGAGTCGTCTAGCGGGAGGACCGGGGAGCTGTTTTTT.

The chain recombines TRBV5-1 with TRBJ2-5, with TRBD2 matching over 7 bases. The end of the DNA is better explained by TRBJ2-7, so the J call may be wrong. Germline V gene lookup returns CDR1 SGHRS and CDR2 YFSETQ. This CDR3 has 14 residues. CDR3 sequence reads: CASSLSGASYEQYF. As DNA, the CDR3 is TGCGCCAGCAGCCTAAGCGGGGCCTCCTACGAGCAGTACTTC.

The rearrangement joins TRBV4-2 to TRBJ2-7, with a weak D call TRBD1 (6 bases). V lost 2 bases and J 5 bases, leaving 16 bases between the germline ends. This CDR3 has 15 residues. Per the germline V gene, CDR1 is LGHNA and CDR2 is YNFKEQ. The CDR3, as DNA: TGTGCCAGCAGCCAACTTCTTTCCGGGGACAACGAGCAGTACTTC. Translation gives CASSQLLSGDNEQYF.

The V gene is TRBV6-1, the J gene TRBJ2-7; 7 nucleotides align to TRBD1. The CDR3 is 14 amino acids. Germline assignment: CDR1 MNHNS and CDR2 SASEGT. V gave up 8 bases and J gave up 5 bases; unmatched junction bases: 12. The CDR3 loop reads CASQGQTSRNEQYF. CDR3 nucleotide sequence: TGTGCCAGCCAGGGACAGACCTCCCGGAACGAGCAGTACTTC.